One sample yielded the 11 T cell receptor beta chains listed below, sequenced in a study of TIL therapy for anti-PD-1-resistant metastatic lung cancer. This was the immunoSEQ v3 assay. The method was immunoSEQ multiplex PCR; TCRdb's version includes in-frame clones alone and lacks a portion of them. The profile shows under 70,000 clones, around 67% of them singletons. This sample's time point: pre-treatment sample, taken before nivolumab and TIL therapy. Sequenced here: blood, sampled at baseline. These receptors all come from a person between 30 and 80 years old with non-small cell lung cancer.

CDR3 sequence (DNA): TGTGCCAGCATGAGAGGATTAGCGGGAGGGGCTCGTTACGAGCAGTACTTC. The encoded protein is CASMRGLAGGARYEQYF. The chain recombines TRBV27 with TRBJ2-7; TRBD2 agrees at 11 bases. J gave up 4 bases and V 7 bases, and 15 bases lay outside the gene matches. The length of the CDR3 is 17 residues. Germline V gene sequence: CDR1 MNHEY, CDR2 SMNVEV (reference sequence).

V usage is TRBV5-1 and J usage is TRBJ2-5, with D hard to call. The CDR3 is 13 amino acids. Between the trimmed V and J ends, which lost 4 bases and 0 bases, there was a span of 7 bases. Germline V gene lookup returns CDR1 SGHRS and CDR2 YFSETQ. CDR3 in DNA: TGCGCCAGCAGCGGAACCTACCAAGAGACCCAGTACTTC. It specifies CASSGTYQETQYF.

The genes are TRBV7-7 and TRBJ2-2; 7 bases are a match to TRBD2. Germline-derived CDR1 and CDR2 are SSHAT and FNYEAQ (reference sequence). The CDR3 extends over 15 amino acids. Unmatched junction bases numbered 6, after V lost 5 bases and J lost 3 bases. In DNA form, the CDR3 reads TGTGCCAGCAGCCGAAGTGGGGGGGACACCGGGGAGCTGTTTTTT. Its protein is CASSRSGGDTGELFF. The full variable domain, completed using reference TRBV7-7 and TRBJ2-2, is GAGVSQSPRYKVTKRGQDVTLRCDPISSHATLYWYQQALGQGPEFLTYFNYEAQPDKSGLPSDRFSAERPEGSISTLTIQRTEQRDSAMYRCASSRSGGDTGELFFGEGSRLTVL.

The chain combines TRBV7-2 with TRBJ2-2; D unclear. There are 16 residues in the CDR3. The ends were cut back, 0 bases at V and 4 bases at J, with 12 bases in the middle. The germline gives CDR1 SGHTA, CDR2 FQGNSA. CDR3 in DNA: TGTGCCAGCAGCTTAGCGCCTGGAACCCCCACCGGGGAGCTGTTTTTT. It is translated as CASSLAPGTPTGELFF.

In its sample, this clone was seen once. This chain connects TRBV5-6 to TRBJ1-4, with no clear D. This CDR3 spans 14 amino acids. Trimming shortened V by 3 bases and J by 7 bases, and 13 bases separated the two germline ends. Per germline, CDR1 SGHDT and CDR2 YYEEEE. The DNA of the CDR3 is TGTGCCAGCAGCTGGAGGGTCGCGGGTGAAAAACTGTTTTTT. Amino acid sequence: CASSWRVAGEKLFF.

The chain is built from TRBV19 and TRBJ1-2, with 9 nucleotides matching TRBD1. The V gene end was trimmed by 8 bases and the J gene end by 6 bases; junction bases not matched to a gene: 7. Germline lookup yields CDR1 LNHDA and CDR2 SQIVND (reference sequence). The CDR3 consists of 13 residues. The CDR3 spells CASYPGQGNGYTF. DNA for the CDR3: TGTGCCAGTTATCCCGGACAGGGGAATGGCTACACCTTC.

Written as DNA, the CDR3 is TGCGCCAGCAGCCAAGATCCTAGCGGGAGGCCCGGGGAGCTGTTTTTT. The encoded protein is CASSQDPSGRPGELFF. The V and J genes are TRBV4-3 and TRBJ2-2, with 11 bases identical to TRBD2. The CDR3 covers 16 residues. V lost 0 bases and J lost 6; bases outside the gene matches: 3. Germline V CDR1 and CDR2: LGHNA, YSLEER.

CDR3 in amino acids: CASSSPGRVPYNEQFF. In nucleotides, the CDR3 is TGCGCCAGCAGCTCACCGGGCAGGGTCCCCTACAATGAGCAGTTCTTC. This rearrangement joins TRBV4-3 to TRBJ2-1, with D maybe TRBD1 (5 bases). Trimming cost V 5 bases and J 2 bases, with 16 bases left between them. The CDR3 covers 16 residues. Germline CDR1 is LGHNA and CDR2 is YSLEER.

The chain is built from TRBV18 and TRBJ2-7; TRBD2 matches 16 bases. The germline V gene encodes CDR1 KGHSH and CDR2 LQKENI. J lost 5 bases, V lost 6 bases, and 7 bases had no gene match. The CDR3 consists of 16 residues. The CDR3: CASSPGLAGGENEQYF. For the CDR3, the DNA is TGTGCCAGCTCGCCGGGACTAGCGGGAGGGGAGAACGAGCAGTACTTC.

This chain uses TRBV6-5 with TRBJ2-4; 7 nucleotides agree with TRBD1. Trimming took 2 bases from V and 3 from J; bases not matched to a gene: 4. Germline V CDR1 and CDR2: MNHEY, SVGAGI. The CDR3 is 15 residues long. The CDR3 DNA is TGTGCCAGCAGTTACAGCCGGGACAGCAAAAACATTCAGTACTTC. It encodes CASSYSRDSKNIQYF.

The gene calls are TRBV12-5 and TRBJ2-7; D is undetermined. This CDR3 spans 14 amino acids. Deletions cut 4 bases from V and 1 base from J, with 11 bases between. Per the germline V gene, CDR1 is LGHNT and CDR2 is FRNRAP. CDR3 sequence: CASGYETYSYEQYF. In nucleotides, the CDR3 is TGTGCTAGTGGTTATGAGACCTATTCCTACGAGCAGTACTTC.